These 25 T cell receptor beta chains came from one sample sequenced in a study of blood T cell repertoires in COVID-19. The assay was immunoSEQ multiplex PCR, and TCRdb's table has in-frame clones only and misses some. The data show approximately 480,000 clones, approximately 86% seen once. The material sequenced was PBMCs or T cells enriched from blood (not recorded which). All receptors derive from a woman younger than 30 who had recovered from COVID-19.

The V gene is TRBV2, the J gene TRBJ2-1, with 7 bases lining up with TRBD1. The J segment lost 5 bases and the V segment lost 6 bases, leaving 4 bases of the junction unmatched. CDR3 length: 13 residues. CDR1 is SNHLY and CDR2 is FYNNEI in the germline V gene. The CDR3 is CASRGGLNNEQFF. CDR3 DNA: TGTGCCAGCAGAGGGGGCTTGAACAATGAGCAGTTCTTC.

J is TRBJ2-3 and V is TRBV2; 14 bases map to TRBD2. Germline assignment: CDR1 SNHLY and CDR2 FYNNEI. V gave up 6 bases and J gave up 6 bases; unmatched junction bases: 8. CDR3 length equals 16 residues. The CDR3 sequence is CASRGGTSGGRDTQYF. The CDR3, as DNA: TGTGCCAGCAGAGGTGGGACTAGCGGGGGTAGGGATACGCAGTATTTT. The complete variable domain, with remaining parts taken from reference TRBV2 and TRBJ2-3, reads EPEVTQTPSHQVTQMGQEVILRCVPISNHLYFYWYRQILGQKVEFLVSFYNNEISEKSEIFDDQFSVERPDGSNFTLKIRSTKLEDSAMYFCASRGGTSGGRDTQYFGPGTRLTVL.

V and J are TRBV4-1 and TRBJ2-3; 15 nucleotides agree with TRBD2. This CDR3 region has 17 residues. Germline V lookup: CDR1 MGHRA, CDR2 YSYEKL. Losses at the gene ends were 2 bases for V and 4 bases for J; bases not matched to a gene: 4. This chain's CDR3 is CASSQLGLAGGPDTQYF. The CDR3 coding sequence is TGCGCCAGCAGCCAATTGGGACTAGCGGGGGGCCCAGATACGCAGTATTTT.

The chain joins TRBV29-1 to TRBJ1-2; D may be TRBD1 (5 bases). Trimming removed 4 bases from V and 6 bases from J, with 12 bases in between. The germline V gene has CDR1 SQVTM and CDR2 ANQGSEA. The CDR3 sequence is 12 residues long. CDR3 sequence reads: CSVGGDENGYTF. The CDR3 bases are TGCAGCGTTGGGGGGGATGAGAATGGCTACACCTTC. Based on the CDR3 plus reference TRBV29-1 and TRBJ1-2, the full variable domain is SAVISQKPSRDICQRGTSLTIQCQVDSQVTMMFWYRQQPGQSLTLIATANQGSEATYESGFVIDKFPISRPNLTFSTLTVSNMSPEDSSIYLCSVGGDENGYTFGSGTRLTVV.

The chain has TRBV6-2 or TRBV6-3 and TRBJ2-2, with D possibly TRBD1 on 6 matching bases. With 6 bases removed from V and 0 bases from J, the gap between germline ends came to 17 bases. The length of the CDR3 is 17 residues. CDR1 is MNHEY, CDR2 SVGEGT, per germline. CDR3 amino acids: CASSPSLYRANTGELFF. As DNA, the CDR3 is TGTGCCAGCAGCCCTTCCCTATACAGGGCGAACACCGGGGAGCTGTTTTTT.

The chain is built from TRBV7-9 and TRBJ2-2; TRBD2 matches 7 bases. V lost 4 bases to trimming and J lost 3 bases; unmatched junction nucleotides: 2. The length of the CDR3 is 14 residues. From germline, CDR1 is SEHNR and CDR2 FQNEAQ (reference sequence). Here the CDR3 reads CASSSGRDTGELFF. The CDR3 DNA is TGTGCCAGCAGCTCTGGGAGGGACACCGGGGAGCTGTTTTTT. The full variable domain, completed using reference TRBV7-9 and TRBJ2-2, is DTGVSQNPRHKITKRGQNVTFRCDPISEHNRLYWYRQTLGQGPEFLTYFQNEAQLEKSRLLSDRFSAERPKGSFSTLEIQRTEQGDSAMYLCASSSGRDTGELFFGEGSRLTVL.

The CDR3 DNA sequence: TGTGCCAGCAGCTTAGTGGGGGGGCTCTACAATGAGCAGTTCTTC. Encoded protein: CASSLVGGLYNEQFF. The gene calls are TRBV7-3 and TRBJ2-1; perhaps TRBD2 as D (7 bases). Germline lookup yields CDR1 SGHTA and CDR2 FQGTGA. The CDR3 covers 15 residues. With 2 bases removed from V and 3 bases from J, the gap between germline ends came to 11 bases.

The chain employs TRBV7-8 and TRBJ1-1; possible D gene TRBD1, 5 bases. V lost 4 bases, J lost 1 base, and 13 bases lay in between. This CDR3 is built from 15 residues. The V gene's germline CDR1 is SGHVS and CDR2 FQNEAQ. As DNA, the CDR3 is TGTGCCAGCAGCTCCCCGACAGTTTCGAACACTGAAGCTTTCTTT. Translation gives CASSSPTVSNTEAFF.

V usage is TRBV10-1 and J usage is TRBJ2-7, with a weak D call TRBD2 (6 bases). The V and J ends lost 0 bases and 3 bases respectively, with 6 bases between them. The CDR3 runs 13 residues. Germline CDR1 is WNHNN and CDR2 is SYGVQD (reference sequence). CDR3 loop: CASSESRDYEQYF. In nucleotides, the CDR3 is TGCGCCAGCAGTGAGTCGCGGGACTACGAGCAGTACTTC.

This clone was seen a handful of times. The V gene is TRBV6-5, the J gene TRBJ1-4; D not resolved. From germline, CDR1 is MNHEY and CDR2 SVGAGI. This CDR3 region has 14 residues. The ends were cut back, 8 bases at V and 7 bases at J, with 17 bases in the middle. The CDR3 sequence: CASQRSGSSEKLFF. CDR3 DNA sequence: TGTGCCAGCCAACGGTCCGGGTCAAGTGAAAAACTGTTTTTT.

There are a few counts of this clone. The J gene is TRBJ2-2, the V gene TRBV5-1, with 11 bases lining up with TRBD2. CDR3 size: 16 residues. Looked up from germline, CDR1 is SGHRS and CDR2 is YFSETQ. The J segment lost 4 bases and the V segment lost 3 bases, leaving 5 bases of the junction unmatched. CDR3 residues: CASSSASGGSTGELFF. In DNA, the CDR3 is TGCGCCAGCAGCTCCGCTAGCGGGGGGAGCACCGGGGAGCTGTTTTTT.

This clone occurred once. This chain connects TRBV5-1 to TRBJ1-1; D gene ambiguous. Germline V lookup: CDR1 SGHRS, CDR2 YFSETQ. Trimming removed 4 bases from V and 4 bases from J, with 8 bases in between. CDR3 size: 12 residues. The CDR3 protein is CASSPGITEAFF. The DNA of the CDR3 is TGCGCCAGCAGCCCAGGTATCACTGAAGCTTTCTTT.

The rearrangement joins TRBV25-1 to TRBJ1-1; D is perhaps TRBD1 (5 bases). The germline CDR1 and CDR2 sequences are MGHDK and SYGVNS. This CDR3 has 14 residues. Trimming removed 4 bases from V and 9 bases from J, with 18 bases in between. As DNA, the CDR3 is TGTGCCAGCAGTGGGGGCGCGGCCATCCCCCAAGCTTTCTTT. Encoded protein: CASSGGAAIPQAFF.

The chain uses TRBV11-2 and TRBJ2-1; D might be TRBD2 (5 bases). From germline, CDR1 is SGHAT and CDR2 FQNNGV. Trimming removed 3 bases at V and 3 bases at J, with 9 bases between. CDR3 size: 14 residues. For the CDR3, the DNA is TGTGCCAGCAGCTTGGGCCGGGACTACAATGAGCAGTTCTTC. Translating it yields CASSLGRDYNEQFF.

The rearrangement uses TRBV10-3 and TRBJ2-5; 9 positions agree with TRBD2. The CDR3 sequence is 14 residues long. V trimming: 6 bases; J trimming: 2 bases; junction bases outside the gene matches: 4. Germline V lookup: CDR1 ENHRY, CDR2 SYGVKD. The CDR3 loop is CAISSRGGQETQYF. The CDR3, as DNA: TGTGCCATCAGCTCGCGGGGGGGACAAGAGACCCAGTACTTC.

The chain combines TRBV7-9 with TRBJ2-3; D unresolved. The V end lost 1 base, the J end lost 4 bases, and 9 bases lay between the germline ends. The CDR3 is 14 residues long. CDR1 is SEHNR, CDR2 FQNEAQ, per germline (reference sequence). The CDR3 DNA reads TGTGCCAGCAGCTTAGGGCAGTCAGCAGATACGCAGTATTTT. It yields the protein CASSLGQSADTQYF.

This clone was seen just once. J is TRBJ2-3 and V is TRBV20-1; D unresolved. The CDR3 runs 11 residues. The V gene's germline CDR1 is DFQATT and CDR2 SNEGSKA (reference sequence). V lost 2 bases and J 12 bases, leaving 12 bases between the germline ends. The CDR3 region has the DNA TGCAGTGCTAGAAGAGCGCAGACCCAGTATTTT. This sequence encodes CSARRAQTQYF.

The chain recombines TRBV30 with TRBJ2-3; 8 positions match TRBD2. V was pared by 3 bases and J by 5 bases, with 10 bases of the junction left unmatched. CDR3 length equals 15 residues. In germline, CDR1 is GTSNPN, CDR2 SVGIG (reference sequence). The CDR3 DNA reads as TGTGCCTGGAGCCCCGGGGGGGCCCGGGGAGATACGCAGTATTTT. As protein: CAWSPGGARGDTQYF.

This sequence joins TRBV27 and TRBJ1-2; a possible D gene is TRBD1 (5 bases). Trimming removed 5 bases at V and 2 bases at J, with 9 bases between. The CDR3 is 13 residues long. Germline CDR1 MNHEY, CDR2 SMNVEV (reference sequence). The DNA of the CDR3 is TGTGCCAGCAGTCTAAGGACAAACTATGGCTACACCTTC. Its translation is CASSLRTNYGYTF.

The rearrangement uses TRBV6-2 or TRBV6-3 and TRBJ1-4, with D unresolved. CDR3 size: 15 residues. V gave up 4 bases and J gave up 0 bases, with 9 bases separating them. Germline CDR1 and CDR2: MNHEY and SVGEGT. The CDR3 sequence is CASSFLDATNEKLFF. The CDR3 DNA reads TGTGCCAGCAGTTTCCTAGATGCAACTAATGAAAAACTGTTTTTT.

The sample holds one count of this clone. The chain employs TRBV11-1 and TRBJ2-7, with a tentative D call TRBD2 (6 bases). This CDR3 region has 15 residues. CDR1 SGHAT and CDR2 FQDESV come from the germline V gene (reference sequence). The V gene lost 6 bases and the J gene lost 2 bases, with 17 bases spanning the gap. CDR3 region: CASSLNLGGPYEQYF. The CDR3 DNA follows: TGTGCCAGCAGTCTCAACCTGGGGGGTCCCTACGAGCAGTACTTC. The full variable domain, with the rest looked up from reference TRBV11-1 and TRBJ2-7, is EAEVAQSPRYKITEKSQAVAFWCDPISGHATLYWYRQILGQGPELLVQFQDESVVDDSQLPKDRFSAERLKGVDSTLKIQPAELGDSAMYLCASSLNLGGPYEQYFGPGTRLTVT.

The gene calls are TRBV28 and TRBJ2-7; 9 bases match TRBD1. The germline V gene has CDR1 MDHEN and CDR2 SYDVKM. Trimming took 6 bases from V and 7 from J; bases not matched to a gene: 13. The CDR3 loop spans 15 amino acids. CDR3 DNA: TGTGCCAGCAGCTCCCCCGGACAGGGGTTATGGGAGCAGTACTTC. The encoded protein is CASSSPGQGLWEQYF.

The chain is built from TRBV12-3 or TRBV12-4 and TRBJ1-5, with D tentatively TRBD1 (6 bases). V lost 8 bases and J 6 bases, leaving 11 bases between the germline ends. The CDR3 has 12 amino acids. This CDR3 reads CASAQGSQPQHF. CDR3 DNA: TGTGCCAGCGCGCAGGGGAGTCAGCCCCAGCATTTT.

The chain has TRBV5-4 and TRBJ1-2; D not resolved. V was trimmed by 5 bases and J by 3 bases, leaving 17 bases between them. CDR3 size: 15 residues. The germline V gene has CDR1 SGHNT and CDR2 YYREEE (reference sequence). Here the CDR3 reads CASRKQAGVDYGYTF. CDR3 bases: TGTGCCAGCAGAAAGCAGGCCGGGGTTGACTATGGCTACACCTTC.

Written as DNA, the CDR3 is TGTGCCACGCGGGGGGGGGCACTTTCCTACAATGAGCAGTTCTTC. Protein sequence: CATRGGALSYNEQFF. This rearrangement joins TRBV3-1 (or the pseudogene TRBV3-2) to TRBJ2-1, with 9 bases that match TRBD2. V lost 10 bases to trimming and J lost 1 base; unmatched junction nucleotides: 8. This CDR3 has 15 amino acids. Germline CDR1 reads LGHDT; CDR2 reads YNNKEL (reference sequence).